Included here is one TCR beta chain sequence, with context. This clonotype is judged large (0.1 to 1%). What this receptor recognizes is not known. No per-base quality is available; no much larger clone lies one base away. The data originate from a study of early T cells in non-severe SARS-CoV-2 infection (dated by TCRdb to 2020 to 2023). In the study overall: Bulk RNA from unsorted whole blood was used for TCR sequencing, so alpha and beta chains could not be paired.

Here V drops 4 bases and J drops 4 bases, and the junction holds 8 bases not matched to any gene. In the germline V gene, CDR1 corresponds to SGHTA and CDR2 to FQGNSA. The CDR3 holds 15 amino acids from the cysteine to the phenylalanine. Kept here is only the CDR3 DNA, which spans 45 bases and is read in frame from base 1. The research as a whole found: VDJdb matching was skewed toward anti-spike CD8 responses, so virus-specific expansions were likely underestimated and private and CD4 specificities were missed.

Library prep was done by 5' RACE. TCRdb records NextSeq 500 as the sequencer. In the TCR library protocol, unique molecular identifiers were attached to individual cDNA molecules to correct for PCR bias and sequencing error. TCR alpha and beta chains were both sequenced, and the abundances of alpha and beta sequences in each sample were closely correlated with each other. The study's processing was this. Decombinator V4 was used to annotate TCR sequences for V gene, J gene and CDR3. Expanded TCRs were defined as changing significantly between any two time points under a Poisson model with p below 0.0001. TCR abundances were normalised to the total number of TCRs sequenced per sample and were expressed as counts per million. TRAV1-2 paired with TRAJ12, TRAJ20 or TRAJ33 defined MAIT TCRs, while TRAV10 paired with TRAJ18 defined iNKT TCRs. VDJdb, accessed 1 November 2021, was searched for CMV, EBV and SARS-CoV-2 annotated TCRs, excluding TCRs annotated for multiple antigens. TCRdb itself trimmed the public reads at Q25 with fastp, ran MiXCR and retained productive beta chains. For every CDR3 protein sequence, its rows merge into one entry that carries the most common genes and DNA. The V and J calls and clone size come from TCRdb's table, not from the authors' own analysis. The sample table shows under 45,000 distinct CDR3 sequences, and around 8% are seen once. In total, the top ten clones hold approximately 13% of the sample.

Set within a cohort of healthcare workers in London, UK, this nested case-control study involved weekly PCR testing of nasopharyngeal swabs along with blood sampling. Healthcare workers were recruited between 23 and 31 March 2020, during the week of the UK lockdown, and were followed weekly for up to about 16 weeks. The chain uses TRBV7-2 and TRBJ1-2, and 8 junctional nucleotides match TRBD1. This receptor was obtained from an adult who was a healthcare worker with PCR-confirmed SARS-CoV-2 infection or an uninfected control (not recorded which). The sample here was whole blood, taken at baseline. CDR3 region: CASSSGTGEPYGYTF. The DNA sequence reads TGTGCCAGCAGCTCAGGGACAGGAGAACCCTATGGCTACACCTTC.